This TCR beta chain was identified during a study of CD8 T cells in Susac syndrome. The TEMRA cells underwent FACS enrichment, while the CD8+ and CD4+ T cells underwent negative isolation. RNA totalling about 0.45 to 1 ug underwent reverse transcription with random hexamers. TCRdb itself ran the immunoSEQ multiplex PCR reads through MiXCR, one entry per CDR3 protein. This repertoire shows about 300,000 distinct CDR3 sequences, roughly 85% found once; its top ten account for roughly 0.21%. Germline values: CDR1 ENHRY, CDR2 SYGVKD. The CDR3 is 12 residues long. V gave up 10 bases and J gave up 7 bases; unmatched junction bases: 7. This clonotype was recorded only once.

Sequenced material: CD8+ T cells from PBMCs. The chain recombines TRBV10-3 with TRBJ2-7; 10 positions match TRBD1. This receptor was obtained from a human donor with multiple sclerosis. CDR3 in amino acids: CATGTGAVEQYF. In nucleotides, the CDR3 is TGTGCCACAGGGACAGGGGCCGTTGAGCAGTACTTC.